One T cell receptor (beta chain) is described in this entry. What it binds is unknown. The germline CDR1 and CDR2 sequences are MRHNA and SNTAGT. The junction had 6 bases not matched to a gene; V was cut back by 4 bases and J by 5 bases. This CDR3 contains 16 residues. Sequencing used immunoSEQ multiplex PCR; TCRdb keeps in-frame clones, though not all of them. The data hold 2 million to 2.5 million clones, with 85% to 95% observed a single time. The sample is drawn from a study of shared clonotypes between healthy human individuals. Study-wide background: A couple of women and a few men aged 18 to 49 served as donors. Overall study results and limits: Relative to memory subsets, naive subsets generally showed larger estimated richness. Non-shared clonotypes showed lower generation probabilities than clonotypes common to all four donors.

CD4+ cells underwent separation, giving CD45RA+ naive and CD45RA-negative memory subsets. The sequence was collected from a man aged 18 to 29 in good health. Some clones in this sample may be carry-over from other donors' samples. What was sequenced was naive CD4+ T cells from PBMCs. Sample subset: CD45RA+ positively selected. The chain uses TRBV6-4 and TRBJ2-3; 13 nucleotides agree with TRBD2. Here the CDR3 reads CASSVGLAGVGDTQYF. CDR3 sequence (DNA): TGTGCCAGCAGTGTTGGACTAGCGGGAGTTGGAGATACGCAGTATTTT.